This paragraph covers one T cell receptor (beta chain) sequence. Its specificity is not known. Germline V CDR1 and CDR2: SGHRS, YFSETQ. The CDR3 extends over 17 amino acids. Losses at the gene ends were 0 bases for V and 2 bases for J; bases not matched to a gene: 4. Some clones are missing from TCRdb's copy, which holds only in-frame ones; the method was immunoSEQ multiplex PCR. The data hold about 63,000 clones, with more than 85% observed a single time. The sample originates from a study of OX40 agonist ivuxolimab in advanced cancers. Study in general: Ivuxolimab was delivered to patients intravenously every 2 weeks at doses spanning 0.01 to 10 mg/kg. Subjects had a mean age of 60 years, with a range of about 23 to 79; around 80% were male. General study results and limits: In a subset of nonresponders, normalized T-cell clonal expansion was also low. Averaging showed that CD8+ T cells had more expanded clones than CD4+ did.

The J gene is TRBJ2-6, the V gene TRBV5-1; the match to TRBD2 covers 8 bases. Source: CD4+ or CD8+ T cells sorted from blood, taken in a trial of the OX40 agonist ivuxolimab. This receptor was obtained from an adult with an advanced solid tumor such as melanoma, head and neck, liver or kidney cancer. CDR3: CASSLVPGGPGANVLTF. DNA of the CDR3: TGCGCCAGCAGCTTGGTACCGGGAGGGCCTGGGGCCAACGTCCTGACTTTC.